Listed below are T cell receptor beta chains from one sample, sequenced in a study of a mutant IDH1 vaccine in newly diagnosed glioma. TCRdb's table, derived via immunoSEQ multiplex PCR, lists solely in-frame clones and lacks some. The sample carries tens of thousands of clones, about three quarters recorded once. The sequencing used PBMCs, collected from a glioma patient treated with radiotherapy, temozolomide or both. All receptors come from a woman in her thirties or forties with glioma. CDR3s include the opening cysteine and the closing phenylalanine or tryptophan. Each record gives: V gene, J gene, D gene, CDR3 protein. The D gene is left open where the match is weak.

v_call: TRBV5-1; j_call: TRBJ1-3; d_call: -; cdr3_aa: CASSLAQGRSGNTIYF
v_call: TRBV2; j_call: TRBJ1-1; d_call: -; cdr3_aa: CASSVGGNTEAFF
v_call: TRBV6-1; j_call: TRBJ1-5; d_call: -; cdr3_aa: CASRPGISGNQPQHF
v_call: TRBV27; j_call: TRBJ1-1; d_call: -; cdr3_aa: CASSPDPTWGTTEAFF
v_call: TRBV30; j_call: TRBJ1-2; d_call: -; cdr3_aa: CAWSRTGTSDGYTF
v_call: TRBV5-6; j_call: TRBJ1-5; d_call: -; cdr3_aa: CASSLGGGTYQPQHF
v_call: TRBV9; j_call: TRBJ1-4; d_call: -; cdr3_aa: CASSVGINEKLFF
v_call: TRBV4-2; j_call: TRBJ2-2; d_call: TRBD1; cdr3_aa: CASSQDRGQLDTGELFF
v_call: TRBV27; j_call: TRBJ2-5; d_call: -; cdr3_aa: CASSFQDREGETQYF
v_call: TRBV5-1; j_call: TRBJ2-7; d_call: -; cdr3_aa: CASSLAGVHEQYF
v_call: TRBV5-4; j_call: TRBJ1-6; d_call: -; cdr3_aa: CASSFQKYNSPLHF
v_call: TRBV30; j_call: TRBJ2-3; d_call: -; cdr3_aa: CAWSISAADTQYF
v_call: TRBV6-4; j_call: TRBJ1-2; d_call: -; cdr3_aa: CASSDGGLRGYTF
v_call: TRBV6-5; j_call: TRBJ2-3; d_call: -; cdr3_aa: CASSYVGADTQYF
v_call: TRBV7-6; j_call: TRBJ1-1; d_call: -; cdr3_aa: CASSPTQGNTEAFF
v_call: TRBV2; j_call: TRBJ2-7; d_call: -; cdr3_aa: CASSGYTGSHEQYF
v_call: TRBV7-9; j_call: TRBJ1-3; d_call: TRBD1; cdr3_aa: CASSLGGQALISGNTIYF
v_call: TRBV28; j_call: TRBJ2-7; d_call: TRBD1; cdr3_aa: CASSKDRAYEQYF
v_call: TRBV6-1; j_call: TRBJ1-1; d_call: TRBD1; cdr3_aa: CASRDRRAGGTEAFF
v_call: TRBV4-3; j_call: TRBJ2-7; d_call: -; cdr3_aa: CASSQYFGQGGYEQYF
v_call: TRBV19; j_call: TRBJ1-2; d_call: TRBD1; cdr3_aa: CASSIKAQGDYGYTF
v_call: TRBV5-1; j_call: TRBJ2-2; d_call: TRBD2; cdr3_aa: CASSRGTTNTGELFF
v_call: TRBV30; j_call: TRBJ1-6; d_call: -; cdr3_aa: CAWSVLGGGNSPLHF
v_call: TRBV7-2; j_call: TRBJ2-7; d_call: -; cdr3_aa: CASSLDRVDEQYF
v_call: TRBV5-1; j_call: TRBJ2-3; d_call: -; cdr3_aa: CASSFDGAQDTQYF
v_call: TRBV5-8; j_call: TRBJ1-5; d_call: TRBD1; cdr3_aa: CASEKGARSNQPQHF